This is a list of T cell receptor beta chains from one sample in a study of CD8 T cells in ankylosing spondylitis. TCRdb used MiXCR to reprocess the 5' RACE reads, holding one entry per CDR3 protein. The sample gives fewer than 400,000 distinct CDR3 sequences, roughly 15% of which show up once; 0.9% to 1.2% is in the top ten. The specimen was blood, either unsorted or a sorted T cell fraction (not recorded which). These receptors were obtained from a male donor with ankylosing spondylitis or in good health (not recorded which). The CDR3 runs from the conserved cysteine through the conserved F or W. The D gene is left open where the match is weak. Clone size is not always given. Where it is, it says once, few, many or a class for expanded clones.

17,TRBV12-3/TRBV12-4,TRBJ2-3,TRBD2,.,TGTGCCAGCAGTTTAGGGGGGGCTAGCGGGAGCACAGATACGCAGTATTTT,CASSLGGASGSTDTQYF
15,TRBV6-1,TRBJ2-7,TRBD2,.,TGTGCCAGCAGCCCCCGGGGCGGGAGGGCCCACGAGCAGTACTTC,CASSPRGGRAHEQYF
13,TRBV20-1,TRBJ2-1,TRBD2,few,TGCAGTTCAATTCGAACTAGCGTGCATGAGCAGTTCTTC,CSSIRTSVHEQFF
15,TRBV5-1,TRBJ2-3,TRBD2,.,TGCGCCAGCAGCCCTAGCGGGGGGTATAGAGATACGCAGTATTTT,CASSPSGGYRDTQYF
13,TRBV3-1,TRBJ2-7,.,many,TGTGCCAGCAGTCCCCCGGGCTCCTACGAGCAGTACTTC,CASSPPGSYEQYF
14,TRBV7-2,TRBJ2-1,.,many,TGTGCCAGCAGCTTAGGACAGATTTACAATGAGCAGTTCTTC,CASSLGQIYNEQFF
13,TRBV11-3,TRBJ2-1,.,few,TGTGCCAGCAGCCTAGTAGGCGCAGATGAGCAGTTCTTC,CASSLVGADEQFF
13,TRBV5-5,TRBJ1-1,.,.,TGTGCCAGCAGCTGGGTAGGGGGGGCGGAAGCTTTCTTT,CASSWVGGAEAFF
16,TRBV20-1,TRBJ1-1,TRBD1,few,TGCAGTGCTCTTACCGGGACAGGATTCATGAACACTGAAGCTTTCTTT,CSALTGTGFMNTEAFF
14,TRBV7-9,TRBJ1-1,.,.,TGTGCCAGCAGTCAGACGAGAGAGAACACTGAAGCTTTCTTT,CASSQTRENTEAFF
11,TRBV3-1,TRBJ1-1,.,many,TGTGCCAGCAGCCGAGGAGGGGAAGCTTTCTTT,CASSRGGEAFF
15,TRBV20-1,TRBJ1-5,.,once,TGCAGTGCAACTAAGCCCCGGGCCATTAATCAGCCCCAGCATTTT,CSATKPRAINQPQHF
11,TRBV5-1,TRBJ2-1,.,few,TGCGCCAGCAGCTTCGGGTATGAGCAGTTCTTC,CASSFGYEQFF
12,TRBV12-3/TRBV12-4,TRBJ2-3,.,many,TGTGCCAGCAGTTTAATCAGGGATACGCAGTATTTT,CASSLIRDTQYF
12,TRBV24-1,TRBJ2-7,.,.,TGTGCCACCAGTGAAGACGGACTCGAGCAGTACTTC,CATSEDGLEQYF
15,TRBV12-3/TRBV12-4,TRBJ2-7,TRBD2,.,TGTGCCAGCAGTAGCCCCCTACTAGCGGGAGTCGAGCAGTACTTC,CASSSPLLAGVEQYF
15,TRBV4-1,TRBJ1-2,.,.,TGCGCCAGCAGCCAAGATCAATCCTCCACCTATGGCTACACCTTC,CASSQDQSSTYGYTF
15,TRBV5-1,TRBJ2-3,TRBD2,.,TGCGCCAGCAGCGAAAGCGGGGGGAGGGTTGATACGCAGTATTTT,CASSESGGRVDTQYF
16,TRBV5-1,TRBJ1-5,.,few,TGCGCCAGCAGCCCGAATGGTATAGGGGCAGGCCAGCCCCAGCATTTT,CASSPNGIGAGQPQHF
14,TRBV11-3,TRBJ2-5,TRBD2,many,TGTGCCAGCAGCTTATACCCGGGGGGGGAGACCCAGTACTTC,CASSLYPGGETQYF
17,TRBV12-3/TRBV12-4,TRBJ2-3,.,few,TGTGCCAGCAGTTCGCCCCCGGGGTCTACCTCCACAGATACGCAGTATTTT,CASSSPPGSTSTDTQYF
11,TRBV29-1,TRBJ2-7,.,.,TGCAGCGTTGAAGACGGCGACGAGCAGTACTTC,CSVEDGDEQYF
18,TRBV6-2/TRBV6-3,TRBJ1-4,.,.,TGTGCCAGCAGTTACGTTCCGACAGAACCTGCAACTAATGAAAAACTGTTTTTT,CASSYVPTEPATNEKLFF
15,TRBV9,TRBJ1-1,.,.,TGTGCCAGCAGCGTAGAGGGGGGCGCAGGGACTGAAGCTTTCTTT,CASSVEGGAGTEAFF
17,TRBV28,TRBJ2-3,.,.,TGTGCCAGCAGGACACCAGCGAGGGGGGGAGATACAGATACGCAGTATTTT,CASRTPARGGDTDTQYF
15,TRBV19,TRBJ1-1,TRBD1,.,TGTGCCAGTAGTTTTGGACAGGGAAGTTCCTCTGAAGCTTTCTTT,CASSFGQGSSSEAFF
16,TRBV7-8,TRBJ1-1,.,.,TGTGCCAGCAGCTTAGCGGTGGGGGGGGTGGACACTGAAGCTTTCTTT,CASSLAVGGVDTEAFF
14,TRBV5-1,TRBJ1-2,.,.,TGCGCCAGCAGCTCGTCCGGGATCACTTATGGCTACACCTTC,CASSSSGITYGYTF
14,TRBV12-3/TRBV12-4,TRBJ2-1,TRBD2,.,TGTGCCAGCCTAGCGGGGAGCTCCTACAATGAGCAGTTCTTC,CASLAGSSYNEQFF
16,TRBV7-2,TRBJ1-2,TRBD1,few,TGTGCCAGCAGCGCGACAGGGGATCAACTAACCTATGGCTACACCTTC,CASSATGDQLTYGYTF
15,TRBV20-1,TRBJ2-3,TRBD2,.,TGCAGTGCTACGGTCCGGGAGGGGAGCACAGATACGCAGTATTTT,CSATVREGSTDTQYF
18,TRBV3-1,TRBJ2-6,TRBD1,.,TGTGCCAGCAGCCAACACGGGACAGGGAACTCTGGGGCCAACGTCCTGACTTTC,CASSQHGTGNSGANVLTF
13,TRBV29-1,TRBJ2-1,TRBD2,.,TGCAGCGTTGTGGACGGGGGGATTAATGAGCAGTTCTTC,CSVVDGGINEQFF
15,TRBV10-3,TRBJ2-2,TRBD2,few,TGTGCCATAAACCCGGGACTAGCGGGGACCGGGGAGCTGTTTTTT,CAINPGLAGTGELFF
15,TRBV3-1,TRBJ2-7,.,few,TGTGCCAGCAGCCAAGAGACTAGAAAAGGGTACGAGCAGTACTTC,CASSQETRKGYEQYF
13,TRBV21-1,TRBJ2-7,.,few,TGTGCCAGCTTAAAGGAGACCTGTTGGGGGCAGTACTTC,CASLKETCWGQYF
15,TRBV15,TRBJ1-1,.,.,TGTGCCACCAGCAGAGACCCGGGGGGGGGCACTGAAGCTTTCTTT,CATSRDPGGGTEAFF
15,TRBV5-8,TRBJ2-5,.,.,TGTGCCAGCAGCTTGCCTCGGGGGGCCTGGGAGACCCAGTACTTC,CASSLPRGAWETQYF
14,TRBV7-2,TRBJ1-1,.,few,TGTGCCAGCAGCTACAGACAGGCCGACAATGTGGCTTTCTTT,CASSYRQADNVAFF
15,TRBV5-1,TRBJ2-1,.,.,TGCGCCAGCAGGATCGATCCCAGCTCCTACAATGAGCAGTTCTTC,CASRIDPSSYNEQFF
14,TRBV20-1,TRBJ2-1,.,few,TGCAGTGCTCCCTCCCGACAGGGAGGGGATGAGCAGTTCTTC,CSAPSRQGGDEQFF
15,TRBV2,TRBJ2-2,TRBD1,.,TGTGCCAGCAGTGTCCAGGGGGCGGGCACCGGGGAGCTGTTTTTT,CASSVQGAGTGELFF
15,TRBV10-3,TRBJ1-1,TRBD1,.,TGTGCCACCGGCAGCCGGGGACAGGGGGGAACTGAAGCTTTCTTT,CATGSRGQGGTEAFF
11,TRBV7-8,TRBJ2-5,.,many,TGTGCCAGCAGCTTAGGACAGACCCAGTACTTC,CASSLGQTQYF
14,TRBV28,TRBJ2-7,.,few,TGTGCCAGCAGTTCAACACTAGGCTCCTACGAGCAGTACTTC,CASSSTLGSYEQYF
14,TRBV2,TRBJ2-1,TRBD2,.,TGTGCCAGCAGCCCGACTAGCGGCAACAATGAGCAGTTCTTC,CASSPTSGNNEQFF